What follows are 2 T cell receptor beta chains derived from one specimen sequenced in a study of blood T cells in healthy people across ages. The authors ran a second PCR of 7 to 11 cycles using a sample-barcoded 5' primer and a J-beta primer mix. Via MiXCR, TCRdb re-called the 5' RACE reads, giving one row per CDR3 protein. The repertoire holds about 560,000 distinct CDR3 sequences, with about 27% as singletons. These sequences were also reported in another study, on T cells of mothers and their children.

Material for sequencing was blood. The receptor set was obtained from a boy between 2 and 10 years old in good health.

The J gene is TRBJ2-4, the V gene TRBV20-1; no clear D gene. There are 13 residues in the CDR3. Between the trimmed V and J ends, which lost 2 bases and 3 bases, there was a span of 8 bases. The germline CDR1 and CDR2 sequences are DFQATT and SNEGSKA (reference sequence). In DNA, the CDR3 is TGCAGTGCTAGACTGGGAAGCAAAAACATTCAGTACTTC. Translated, it gives CSARLGSKNIQYF.

Notes on this clonotype: This sequence may be a read error, since a much larger clone differs from it by one base. V gene TRBV6-2 or TRBV6-3 combines with J gene TRBJ1-6; 7 nucleotides agree with TRBD1. Germline CDR1 reads MNHEY; CDR2 reads SVGEGT. Trimming cost V 10 bases and J 7 bases; bases outside gene matches: 7. The CDR3 has 13 amino acids. DNA of the CDR3: TGTGCCACCCGGGACAGAGGGAATTCACCCCTCCACTTT. This translates into CATRDRGNSPLHF.